Sequencing of this T cell receptor (beta chain) was carried out in a study of early T cells in non-severe SARS-CoV-2 infection. At the level of the study: Bulk RNA isolated from unsorted whole blood underwent sequencing; chains were not paired. Study-level points and caveats: Using VDJdb, the matching emphasized anti-spike CD8 responses while missing private and CD4 specificities.

The library protocol tagged individual cDNA molecules with unique molecular identifiers. TCRdb itself ran the 5' RACE reads through MiXCR, one entry per CDR3 protein. The sample carries tens of thousands of distinct CDR3 sequences, approximately 13% recorded once. Germline-derived CDR1 and CDR2 are SGHAT and FQNNGV. The CDR3 consists of 20 residues. With V trimmed by 1 base and J by 4 bases, 11 bases remained unmatched. In this sample, this clonotype turned up many times. The antigen is unknown. This TCR was recovered from an adult who was a healthcare worker with PCR-confirmed SARS-CoV-2 infection or an uninfected control (not recorded which). Sequencing used whole blood. This sequence joins TRBV11-2 and TRBJ2-2; 14 bases agree with TRBD2. The CDR3 sequence is CASSLAPGTSGRRATGELFF. The CDR3 DNA sequence: TGTGCCAGCAGCTTAGCCCCCGGGACTAGCGGGAGACGGGCCACCGGGGAGCTGTTTTTT.